The clone carrying this TCR beta chain came up many times. Its antigen is undetermined. This specimen comes from a study of CD8 T cells in ankylosing spondylitis. With V trimmed by 2 bases and J by 7 bases, 4 bases remained unmatched. CDR1 is SGDLS, CDR2 YYNGEE, per germline. The CDR3 consists of 15 residues. The study's findings and limits: There was a TCR beta motif, made of 7 or 8 highly homologous variants, that appeared characteristic of ankylosing spondylitis blood.

Scientists made TCR beta libraries using quantitative 5'-RACE with molecular barcodes. TCRdb reprocessed the 5' RACE reads with MiXCR, giving one entry per CDR3 protein. The sample has about 39,000 distinct CDR3 sequences, less than 4% seen once. The specimen sequenced was blood, either unsorted or a sorted T cell fraction (not recorded which). The TCR sequence derives from a male donor with ankylosing spondylitis or in good health (not recorded which). The chain couples TRBV9 to TRBJ1-6, with 9 bases lining up with TRBD1. The CDR3: CASSVGQGQNSPLHF. Written as DNA, the CDR3 is TGTGCCAGCAGCGTTGGACAGGGGCAAAATTCACCCCTCCACTTT.